This T cell receptor (beta chain) derives from a study of blood T cell repertoires in COVID-19. The germline V gene has CDR1 GTSNPN and CDR2 SVGIG (reference sequence). J lost 8 bases, V lost 2 bases, and 3 bases had no gene match. The CDR3 loop spans 13 amino acids. The table came from immunoSEQ multiplex PCR; TCRdb's copy has only in-frame clones and leaves some out. The data hold over 200,000 clones, with 86% observed a single time. The sequenced sample consisted of peripheral blood. The chain carries TRBV30 and TRBJ1-6; TRBD1 agrees at 7 bases. The TCR sequence derives from a woman between 25 and 40 years old who had recovered from COVID-19. CDR3 in DNA: TGTGCCTGGAGTAGACAGGGCGATTCACCCCTCCACTTT. Residues: CAWSRQGDSPLHF.